This TCR beta chain was recorded in a study of cytomegalovirus exposure and HLA in healthy donors (dated by TCRdb to between 2016 and 2019). Background for the entire study: An earlier analysis of approximately 590 of the donors reported 276 Gb of sequence data and approximately 110 million unique TCR beta sequences from about 179 million T cells. Of the approximately 400 genotyped donors, approximately 80% were placed in the genetic ancestry cluster associated with self-reported Caucasian donors. Typing coverage varied by locus: roughly 629-640 donors for A, B, C, DRB1 and DQB1; 522 for DQA1; more than 600 for DPA1; more than 450 for DPB1. In the later analysis, no new phenotypic data were used to find candidate immune exposures; instead, reliance was placed on TCR beta sequences and their occurrence across donors. Roughly 300 gigabases of sequencing data and 80 million or so unique TCR sequences were included in an early release covering around 650 HLA-typed donors. An earlier analysis of 500 to 650 of the donors applied high-throughput TCR beta sequencing to assess whether each TCR beta V gene segment acted as functional or pseudogenic. The study aimed to test whether signatures of past pathogen exposure could be identified by cataloging public T cell receptors. Across under 500 genotyped donors of the cohort, an average of about 200,000 unique TCR beta nucleotide sequences per donor were sequenced, and roughly a sixth of those sequences were non-productive. A later genetic analysis took genome-wide SNP genotypes for about 65% of the 666 donors and used that subset as a discovery cohort. Class I and class II HLA loci were covered by the typing at four-digit resolution. To predict cytomegalovirus infection status, the study brought together high-throughput TCR immunosequencing, statistical association of individual TCRs with disease status, and machine learning. Several DR-DQ haplotypes were treated as single units for association and clustering because of strong linkage in the cohort. The study profiled the T cell repertoires of approximately 700 subjects by immunosequencing and related them to cytomegalovirus serostatus. Donor age, sex, ethnicity and CMV serostatus were collected together with the repertoire data. In addition to the first cohort of 666 subjects, a separate validation cohort of some 120 different subjects was used. In a later analysis, previously published TCR beta repertoires from some 640 donors were re-analyzed and high-resolution HLA genotyping was added so that TCR occurrence patterns could be studied. Every repertoire in the discovery cohort had been generated on one and the same sequencing platform. Study-wide conclusions, independent of this receptor: It was suggested by the authors that the approach could potentially be generalized to other disease states and immunological phenotypes. A later analysis found that most CMV-associated TCR beta chains appeared HLA-restricted, with HLA associations seemingly driven largely by CMV exposure. Linkage disequilibrium might explain the correlated functional status among segregating V segments, but an unknown experimental factor could not be ruled out. CMV serostatus was the only immune exposure information available for the cohort. When HLA alleles, especially DR and DQ, strongly co-occurred, attributing TCR associations to individual alleles was difficult. V-gene and J-gene trimming of TCR beta chains was associated with a missense DCLRE1C variant in a later genetic analysis, and the association was replicated in an independent cohort. The cohort was sequenced for TCR beta chains only, and without alpha or paired-chain data the features that could be detected were limited. Compared with equally common non-associated chains, HLA-associated TCR beta chains in a later analysis were more clonally expanded and had lower generation probabilities. Because counts were too low, roughly 17 rarely observed V segments, including chromosome 9 orphons, were left out of the earlier analysis of 587 of the donors. A later analysis associated about 17,000 TCR beta sequences with specific HLA alleles at a false discovery rate of 0.05. A further reported finding was that TCR beta sequences accurately predicted the HLA-A and HLA-B alleles for most subjects in the first cohort. In both the original and validation cohorts, the classifier was reported to diagnose cytomegalovirus status with high specificity and sensitivity. A few of the identified cytomegalovirus-associated TCR beta chains were confirmed in vitro to be specific for cytomegalovirus antigens. Some IMGT-functional V segments, including TRBV6-2 and TRBV6-3, could not be told apart with the 87-base-pair reads, so those segments were excluded. Roughly uniform sequencing depth across donors was assumed in presence/absence analyses, although this assumption may not hold. The sequencing pipeline was judged likely to have produced a cluster of highly shared sequence variants as a technical artifact. Compared with the roughly 700-donor mean, donors in an Asian-associated ancestry cluster had fewer N-insertions in productive TCRs, according to a later genetic analysis. A later analysis reported that several top co-occurrence clusters appeared linked to parvovirus B19, influenza, CMV and Epstein-Barr virus. In an earlier analysis of around 600 of the donors, most TCR beta V segments appeared in productive rearrangements about 87% or about 30% of the time, broadly matching IMGT annotations. In a later analysis, TCR association rates were found to vary across HLA loci, with the most associated TCRs seen for DRB1 alleles and the fewest for HLA-C alleles. Because some donors lacked HLA typing at each locus, the association tests relied only on the typed subset. Across donors, most TCR sequences were observed very rarely, whereas some public TCRs were present in many individuals. The study gave a list of under 200 TCR beta chains associated with cytomegalovirus.

The cohort was made up of 500 to 850 healthy bone marrow donors. At the time of sampling, every cohort member was nominally healthy, though immune exposures that went unrecorded were likely present. The donor was CMV seronegative and belonged to the group of over 300 seronegative cohort members. A peripheral blood sample was collected from each donor, and TCR beta sequencing was performed on peripheral blood mononuclear cells. Genomic DNA was extracted from the blood cell samples with the Qiagen DNeasy Blood Extraction Kit. Worth noting for this clone: The antigen it binds to is not known.

Libraries were built with the immunoSEQ multiplex PCR assay. For the multiplex PCR, a mixture combining 60 forward primers for TCR Vbeta segments and 13 reverse primers for TCR Jbeta segments was used. The CDR3 region of rearranged TCR beta genes was amplified from genomic DNA by a multiplex PCR assay. Amplified TCR beta libraries were sequenced as 87-base-pair reads on the Illumina HiSeq System. On the authors' methods: A later analysis counted some 74 million unique TCR beta chains across the 640 or so repertoires, and 9.5 million to 11 million of these chains were shared by at least two donors. A nearest-neighbor algorithm error-corrected the raw reads and collapsed the reads into unique sequences, merging closely related sequences to remove PCR and sequencing errors. Alignment of CDR3 sequences to IMGT reference sequences was used to assign V, D and J gene segments. For a sequence to be retained, a match of at least six nucleotides was required to both a V gene segment and a J gene segment. Rearrangements were classified as productive when the CDR3 lacked stop codons and remained in frame with V and J, and all other rearrangements were classified as non-productive. Following IMGT convention, CDR3 was defined as the stretch from the second conserved V-encoded cysteine to the conserved J-encoded phenylalanine. The earlier analysis of 587 of the donors excluded any sequence lacking an unambiguous match to a single V gene segment. An earlier analysis of 550 to 650 of the donors classified V segments as functional when productive rearrangements were above 56.7% and as segregating when the standard deviation between donors was above 5%. To diagnose cytomegalovirus status from the catalog of TCR beta chain sequences, a statistical classification framework was built. In a later analysis, V and J genes were assigned by comparing TCR nucleotide sequences against IMGT/GENE-DB human TR gene sequences. A later analysis assigned CDR3 sequences and most-parsimonious VDJ recombination scenarios with the TCRdist pipeline. In a later analysis, every TCR beta chain was defined by the combination of its CDR3 amino acid sequence and its V-gene family, and reads without a unique V-gene family were dropped. To address suspected cross-contamination and a sequencing artifact, a later analysis removed approximately 590 highly shared, low-generation-probability nucleotide sequences. In a later analysis, a clonal expansion index was calculated for each public chain from normalized within-repertoire ranks of inferred template counts. In a later analysis, generation probabilities were computed using a VDJ recombination model fitted to out-of-frame rearrangements, and the results were checked against IGoR. In a later analysis, TCR-TCR, TCR-HLA and TCR-CMV co-occurrence was scored with hypergeometric tests, and a repertoire-size bias correction was applied to TCR pairs. In a later analysis, false discovery rates were estimated by permuting HLA or CMV assignments 20 times. In a later analysis, co-occurring TCRs were grouped using DBSCAN, and TCRdist sequence similarity was added for clustering within HLA-allele-positive subsets. Repertoires with fewer than 30,000 or more than 120,000 public chains were left out of co-occurrence clustering, as were about 5 repertoires with anomalous nucleotide sharing. TCRdb's version of the immuneACCESS table is confined to in-frame rearrangements and falls short of the full clone set. An unresolved V gene accounts for under half of the shortfall where checked; the remainder is of unknown origin. Clone size and V and J calls were adopted from that table, with D and trimming inferred from the DNA. Per the sample table, the count is around 120,000 clones. The ten largest clonotypes hold less than 4.5% of the sample.

The CDR3 holds 14 amino acids from the cysteine to the phenylalanine. Only the CDR3 part of the read is kept: 42 bases, read in frame from the first base. CDR1 and CDR2, per the germline V gene (reference sequence), are SGHNT and YYREEE. Trimming takes 0 bases from V and 4 bases from J, and the germline ends sit 5 bases apart. The sequence is built from TRBV5-4 and TRBJ1-6; the D region possibly corresponds to TRBD1 (5 bases align). The sequenced sample consisted of PBMCs. The source is a man between 18 and 29 years old in good health and CMV-seronegative. The DNA is TGTGCCAGCAGCTTGGAGGGGTATAATTCACCCCTCCACTTT. It encodes CASSLEGYNSPLHF. Reference TRBV5-4 and TRBJ1-6 genes cover what lies past the CDR3, so the full variable domain is ETGVTQSPTHLIKTRGQQVTLRCSSQSGHNTVSWYQQALGQGPQFIFQYYREEENGRGNFPPRFSGLQFPNYSSELNVNALELDDSALYLCASSLEGYNSPLHFGNGTRLTVT.